The rows below give T cell receptor beta chains drawn from one sample of a study of cytomegalovirus exposure and HLA in healthy donors. Method: immunoSEQ multiplex PCR; TCRdb's copy keeps in-frame clones and lacks some. The repertoire holds fewer than 200,000 clones, with around nine tenths as singletons. The sample comprised PBMCs. Source of these receptors: a young man in good health and CMV-seropositive. The CDR3 runs from the conserved cysteine through the conserved F or W. Fields, in order: J gene, D gene, V gene, clone size, CDR3 DNA, CDR3 protein. A D gene is named only where the DNA matches it firmly. Expanded clones get a size class; other rows say once, few or many, or leave the size out.

j_gene: TRBJ2-2; d_gene: .; v_gene: TRBV9; abundance: .; CDR3nt: TGTGCCAGCAGCGTAGGCGGAAGGGGGAACACCGGGGAGCTGTTTTTT; CDR3aa: CASSVGGRGNTGELFF
j_gene: TRBJ2-7; d_gene: TRBD1; v_gene: TRBV28; abundance: .; CDR3nt: TGTGCCACATTAGGACAGGCCTACGAGCAGTACTTC; CDR3aa: CATLGQAYEQYF
j_gene: TRBJ1-3; d_gene: .; v_gene: TRBV30; abundance: .; CDR3nt: TGTGCCTGGAGTAGAGGAACCCCCTCTGGAAACACCATATATTTT; CDR3aa: CAWSRGTPSGNTIYF
j_gene: TRBJ2-7; d_gene: TRBD1; v_gene: TRBV2; abundance: .; CDR3nt: TGTGCCAGCAGTGGAACGGCAGGGGGCAGATACGAGCAGTACTTC; CDR3aa: CASSGTAGGRYEQYF
j_gene: TRBJ1-5; d_gene: .; v_gene: TRBV19; abundance: .; CDR3nt: TGTGCCAGTAGTATACCCGGTGGCGGCAATCAGCCCCAGCATTTT; CDR3aa: CASSIPGGGNQPQHF
j_gene: TRBJ2-5; d_gene: TRBD2; v_gene: TRBV6-5; abundance: .; CDR3nt: TGTGCCAGCAGTTACAGTGGGGGGGAAAAGACCCAGTACTTC; CDR3aa: CASSYSGGEKTQYF
j_gene: TRBJ2-7; d_gene: .; v_gene: TRBV2; abundance: .; CDR3nt: TGTGCCAGCAGTGAGGTAAATATCTACGAGCAGTACTTC; CDR3aa: CASSEVNIYEQYF
j_gene: TRBJ2-7; d_gene: .; v_gene: TRBV11-3; abundance: .; CDR3nt: TGTGCCAGCAGCTTAAGGTCCACTGGGGCCGGACGGTCCTACGAGCAGTACTTC; CDR3aa: CASSLRSTGAGRSYEQYF
j_gene: TRBJ2-7; d_gene: .; v_gene: TRBV5-4; abundance: once; CDR3nt: TGTGCCAGCAGCTTGGAGGCAGGTAACTCCTACGAGCAGTACTTC; CDR3aa: CASSLEAGNSYEQYF
j_gene: TRBJ1-5; d_gene: .; v_gene: TRBV6-1; abundance: .; CDR3nt: TGTGCCAGCAGTTCACAGGGCGGGCAGCCCCAGCATTTT; CDR3aa: CASSSQGGQPQHF
j_gene: TRBJ2-4; d_gene: .; v_gene: TRBV29-1; abundance: .; CDR3nt: TGCAGCGTTGATCAGGGACCCAAAAACATTCAGTACTTC; CDR3aa: CSVDQGPKNIQYF
j_gene: TRBJ2-4; d_gene: TRBD2; v_gene: TRBV13; abundance: .; CDR3nt: TGTGCCAGCAGCCCCCCGGGGGGTGAAAACATTCAGTACTTC; CDR3aa: CASSPPGGENIQYF
j_gene: TRBJ2-1; d_gene: .; v_gene: TRBV2; abundance: once; CDR3nt: TGTGCCAGCAGTGAGTGGGGGGCGGAATACAATGAGCAGTTCTTC; CDR3aa: CASSEWGAEYNEQFF
j_gene: TRBJ2-2; d_gene: .; v_gene: TRBV5-8; abundance: .; CDR3nt: TGTGCCAGCAGCAGGGAGACCGGGGAGCTGTTTTTT; CDR3aa: CASSRETGELFF
j_gene: TRBJ1-4; d_gene: TRBD1; v_gene: TRBV9; abundance: once; CDR3nt: TGTGCCAGCAGCGTAGCTCCGGGACAGGGGGATGAAAAACTGTTTTTT; CDR3aa: CASSVAPGQGDEKLFF
j_gene: TRBJ1-5; d_gene: .; v_gene: TRBV2; abundance: .; CDR3nt: TGTGCCAGCATGTTGACGGTACAGTCCCATCAGCCCCAGCATTTT; CDR3aa: CASMLTVQSHQPQHF
j_gene: TRBJ1-1; d_gene: .; v_gene: TRBV7-3; abundance: .; CDR3nt: TGTGCCAGCAGCTTAAATCAAGGAAGGACCACTGAAGCTTTCTTT; CDR3aa: CASSLNQGRTTEAFF
j_gene: TRBJ1-1; d_gene: TRBD1; v_gene: TRBV7-3; abundance: .; CDR3nt: TGTGCCAGCAGCTTCGGGACAGCGGACACTGAAGCTTTCTTT; CDR3aa: CASSFGTADTEAFF
j_gene: TRBJ2-1; d_gene: .; v_gene: TRBV4-3; abundance: once; CDR3nt: TGCGCCAGCAGCCAAGACCAACGGGGGGCACCGTTCTTC; CDR3aa: CASSQDQRGAPFF
j_gene: TRBJ2-7; d_gene: .; v_gene: TRBV2; abundance: .; CDR3nt: TGTGCCAGCAGTGTCCTCCCCGACTCCTACGAGCAGTACTTC; CDR3aa: CASSVLPDSYEQYF
j_gene: TRBJ2-5; d_gene: TRBD1; v_gene: TRBV27; abundance: .; CDR3nt: TGTGCCAGCAGTCAGGGACAGGGTTTCGTGACCCAGTACTTC; CDR3aa: CASSQGQGFVTQYF
j_gene: TRBJ2-3; d_gene: TRBD2; v_gene: TRBV7-6; abundance: .; CDR3nt: TGTGCCAGCAGCTCGCTAGCGGGAGTGGGAGATACGCAGTATTTT; CDR3aa: CASSSLAGVGDTQYF
j_gene: TRBJ1-2; d_gene: TRBD1; v_gene: TRBV28; abundance: .; CDR3nt: TGTGCCAGCAGTTTAGGTGGGACAGGGAAAGGCTACACCTTC; CDR3aa: CASSLGGTGKGYTF
j_gene: TRBJ2-2; d_gene: .; v_gene: TRBV18; abundance: .; CDR3nt: TGTGCCAGCTCACCACCGGTACAGAAAAACACCGGGGAGCTGTTTTTT; CDR3aa: CASSPPVQKNTGELFF